One and the same sample provided the 25 T cell receptor beta chains below, sequenced in a study of blood T cell repertoires in COVID-19. Sequenced by immunoSEQ multiplex PCR; TCRdb stores in-frame clones only, minus some. The repertoire has 60,000 to 95,000 clones, over 85% of them found once; the top ten carry roughly 15%. The sample consisted of peripheral blood. These receptor sequences come from a woman older than 75 with active or convalescent COVID-19.

The chain links TRBV29-1 to TRBJ1-1, with 10 nucleotides matching TRBD1. In germline, CDR1 is SQVTM, CDR2 ANQGSEA. The CDR3 has 13 amino acids. The ends lost 6 bases at V and 5 bases at J; junction bases unmatched: 6. CDR3 in amino acids: CSVGRTGGTEAFF. The CDR3 DNA reads TGCAGCGTGGGTCGGACAGGGGGGACTGAAGCTTTCTTT.

The gene calls are TRBV6-5 and TRBJ2-7, with D possibly matching TRBD2 (5 bases). There are 14 residues in the CDR3. Deletions cut 2 bases from V and 4 bases from J, with 12 bases between. Germline V gene sequence: CDR1 MNHEY, CDR2 SVGAGI. The CDR3 sequence is CASSYQRSSYEQYF. CDR3 nucleotides: TGTGCCAGCAGTTACCAGCGGTCATCGTACGAGCAGTACTTC.

This clone was detected only a few times. The chain is built from TRBV27 and TRBJ1-5; perhaps TRBD1 as D (5 bases). V lost 3 bases, J lost 6 bases, and 12 bases lay in between. The CDR3 is made up of 14 amino acids. Germline CDR1 reads MNHEY; CDR2 reads SMNVEV (reference sequence). The CDR3 DNA is TGTGCCAGCAGTTTCGGGGGGGTGGGTCAGCCCCAGCATTTT. Translating it yields CASSFGGVGQPQHF.

This clone has just a few counts. The chain joins TRBV6-5 to TRBJ2-3, with D perhaps matching TRBD2 (6 bases). The CDR3 is 14 residues long. Trimming left V 7 bases short and J 5 bases short, with 16 bases between. Germline-derived CDR1 and CDR2 are MNHEY and SVGAGI. CDR3 in DNA: TGTGCCAGCACCATGGGTTGGGGGGAAGATACGCAGTATTTT. Protein: CASTMGWGEDTQYF.

This chain links TRBV4-1 with TRBJ2-2; the D is unclear. Trimming took off 4 bases at V and 6 bases at J, with 12 bases between the two ends. The CDR3 extends over 14 amino acids. CDR1 and CDR2 from the germline V gene are MGHRA and YSYEKL. CDR3 protein: CASSLVARSGELFF. The CDR3, as DNA: TGCGCCAGCAGCCTCGTAGCCCGGTCCGGGGAGCTGTTTTTT.

This clone was recorded only once. This chain uses TRBV28 with TRBJ1-1, with D tentatively TRBD1 (6 bases). Germline V gene lookup returns CDR1 MDHEN and CDR2 SYDVKM. CDR3 length equals 14 residues. V lost 3 bases and J lost 5, with 13 bases in between. CDR3 loop: CASSFRGAMTEAFF. CDR3 in DNA: TGTGCCAGCAGTTTCAGGGGAGCAATGACTGAAGCTTTCTTT.

The chain joins TRBV5-5 to TRBJ2-3; TRBD2 matches at 9 bases. The CDR3 has 16 residues. CDR1 and CDR2 (germline): SGHKS, YYEKEE (reference sequence). The V segment lost 4 bases and the J segment 4 bases; nucleotides outside the gene matches: 10. CDR3 sequence: CASSLSSGVDADTQYF. CDR3 nucleotides: TGTGCCAGCAGCCTCTCTAGCGGGGTTGATGCAGATACGCAGTATTTT.

The chain links TRBV9 to TRBJ2-1; TRBD1 aligns across 7 bases. CDR1 and CDR2 (germline): SGDLS, YYNGEE. J was trimmed by 2 bases and V by 0 bases; bases with no gene match: 2. CDR3 size: 15 residues. CDR3 sequence reads: CASSVEGGPYNEQFF. The DNA for the CDR3 is TGTGCCAGCAGCGTAGAAGGGGGCCCCTACAATGAGCAGTTCTTC. Combining the CDR3 with reference TRBV9 and TRBJ2-1 gives the whole variable domain DSGVTQTPKHLITATGQRVTLRCSPRSGDLSVYWYQQSLDQGLQFLIQYYNGEERAKGNILERFSAQQFPDLHSELNLSSLELGDSALYFCASSVEGGPYNEQFFGPGTRLTVL.

The rearrangement uses TRBV27 and TRBJ1-4; 7 bases are shared with TRBD1. V dropped 4 bases and J dropped 11; count of bases not matched to a gene: 7. Germline V gives CDR1 MNHEY, CDR2 SMNVEV (reference sequence). The CDR3 consists of 13 residues. The CDR3 region has the DNA TGTGCCAGCAGTTCAATGACAGGGTGGAAACTGTTTTTT. Encoded protein: CASSSMTGWKLFF.

This clone was seen a single time. The genes are TRBV29-1 and TRBJ2-7; TRBD1 matches 9 bases. The CDR3 totals 14 residues. Germline V gene lookup returns CDR1 SQVTM and CDR2 ANQGSEA. After removal of 2 bases from V and 4 bases from J, the junction contained 6 bases not matched to a gene. CDR3: CSVERTGVRYEQYF. CDR3 nucleotides: TGCAGCGTTGAAAGGACAGGGGTAAGGTACGAGCAGTACTTC.

This clone was seen only once. This chain uses TRBV3-1 (or the pseudogene TRBV3-2) with TRBJ2-7; possible D gene TRBD1, 5 bases. Per the germline V gene, CDR1 is LGHDT and CDR2 is YNNKEL (reference sequence). V was trimmed by 1 base and J by 3 bases, leaving 13 bases between them. This CDR3 contains 15 residues. The CDR3: CASSQVLVQGYEQYF. DNA of the CDR3: TGTGCCAGCAGCCAAGTACTGGTGCAGGGCTACGAGCAGTACTTC.

The V call is TRBV5-3, the J call TRBJ2-7; TRBD1 matches 8 bases. TRBV5-3 is identified as an open reading frame with a role that is uncertain. The ends lost 3 bases at V and 1 base at J; junction bases unmatched: 9. The CDR3 has 16 amino acids. The chain's CDR3 is CARSWNPGQASYEQYF. The CDR3, as DNA: TGTGCCAGAAGCTGGAACCCGGGACAGGCTTCCTACGAGCAGTACTTC.

This chain uses TRBV18 with TRBJ1-1; 8 nucleotides line up with TRBD1. Per the germline V gene, CDR1 is KGHSH and CDR2 is LQKENI. With V trimmed by 3 bases and J by 7 bases, 10 bases remained unmatched. The CDR3 length is 15 residues. CDR3: CASSPQQTGENEAFF. The CDR3, as DNA: TGTGCCAGCTCACCCCAACAGACAGGGGAAAATGAAGCTTTCTTT. Combining the CDR3 with reference TRBV18 and TRBJ1-1 gives the whole variable domain NAGVMQNPRHLVRRRGQEARLRCSPMKGHSHVYWYRQLPEEGLKFMVYLQKENIIDESGMPKERFSAEFPKEGPSILRIQQVVRGDSAAYFCASSPQQTGENEAFFGQGTRLTVV.

The genes are TRBV2 and TRBJ1-1, with a weak D call TRBD1 (6 bases). V lost 7 bases and J 6 bases, leaving 18 bases between the germline ends. Germline CDR1 SNHLY, CDR2 FYNNEI. CDR3 length: 14 amino acids. The CDR3 DNA is TGTGCCAGCAACGAACAGGGAAGGGGAGCTGAAGCTTTCTTT. Its protein product is CASNEQGRGAEAFF.

The gene calls are TRBV5-5 and TRBJ1-6, with D uncertain. The germline V and J ends were trimmed by 5 bases and 5 bases, with 11 bases remaining between them. The CDR3 has 14 residues. Germline V gene sequence: CDR1 SGHKS, CDR2 YYEKEE (reference sequence). CDR3 DNA sequence: TGTGCCAGCAGGTCGATACGCGATAATTCACCCCTCCACTTT. Translating gives CASRSIRDNSPLHF. Filled out from reference TRBV5-5 and TRBJ1-6, the complete variable domain reads DAGVTQSPTHLIKTRGQQVTLRCSPISGHKSVSWYQQVLGQGPQFIFQYYEKEERGRGNFPDRFSARQFPNYSSELNVNALLLGDSALYLCASRSIRDNSPLHFGNGTRLTVT.

This clone was found once. The chain links TRBV2 to TRBJ1-4, with D tentatively TRBD1 (6 bases). V dropped 2 bases and J dropped 2 bases, with 6 bases sitting between them. Per the germline V gene, CDR1 is SNHLY and CDR2 is FYNNEI. The CDR3 length is 14 residues. The CDR3 reads CASSEQGTNEKLFF. CDR3 DNA sequence: TGTGCCAGCAGTGAACAGGGGACTAATGAAAAACTGTTTTTT.

This chain connects TRBV7-9 to TRBJ2-7, with D unclear. With 2 bases removed from V and 5 bases from J, the gap between germline ends came to 13 bases. The germline V gene encodes CDR1 SEHNR and CDR2 FQNEAQ (reference sequence). The CDR3 spans 14 residues. DNA of the CDR3: TGTGCCAGCAGCTTATCTTTAAGTACAAACGAGCAGTACTTC. It is translated as CASSLSLSTNEQYF.

The chain joins TRBV9 to TRBJ2-1; perhaps TRBD1 as D (6 bases). V was clipped by 5 bases and J by 9 bases, with 12 bases between them. CDR3 length equals 12 residues. Germline V CDR1 and CDR2: SGDLS, YYNGEE. The CDR3 sequence: CASSSPGVEQFF. CDR3 bases: TGTGCCAGCAGTTCTCCAGGGGTTGAGCAGTTCTTC.

The V call is TRBV2, the J call TRBJ1-4; 9 bases map to TRBD1. Germline lookup yields CDR1 SNHLY and CDR2 FYNNEI. The CDR3 contains 15 residues. The trim removed 6 bases at V and 7 bases at J, leaving 9 bases unmatched. The CDR3 spells CASRVGQGSAEKLFF. In DNA form, the CDR3 reads TGTGCCAGCAGGGTGGGACAGGGATCGGCTGAAAAACTGTTTTTT.

The rearrangement joins TRBV28 to TRBJ1-1, with TRBD1 identical over 8 bases. This CDR3 has 12 amino acids. V trimming: 10 bases; J trimming: 6 bases; junction bases outside the gene matches: 7. CDR1 MDHEN and CDR2 SYDVKM come from the germline V gene. CDR3 region: CAISLTGAEAFF. The CDR3 nucleotides are TGTGCCATTTCGCTGACAGGGGCTGAAGCTTTCTTT.

The V call is TRBV10-1, the J call TRBJ2-7, with D perhaps matching TRBD1 (5 bases). Between the trimmed V and J ends, which lost 9 bases and 3 bases, there was a span of 15 bases. This CDR3 is built from 13 residues. Germline-derived CDR1 and CDR2 are WNHNN and SYGVQD (reference sequence). The CDR3: CARKGSPLYEQYF. CDR3 bases: TGCGCCAGAAAGGGGTCCCCCCTCTACGAGCAGTACTTC.

The chain couples TRBV11-2 to TRBJ1-3; D call uncertain. The germline V gene encodes CDR1 SGHAT and CDR2 FQNNGV. The CDR3 spans 14 residues. V lost 0 bases, J lost 4 bases, and 7 bases lay in between. The CDR3 protein is CASSLDLVGNTIYF. The CDR3 coding sequence is TGTGCCAGCAGCTTAGATCTAGTCGGAAACACCATATATTTT. Full variable domain (missing parts from reference TRBV11-2 and TRBJ1-3): EAGVAQSPRYKIIEKRQSVAFWCNPISGHATLYWYQQILGQGPKLLIQFQNNGVVDDSQLPKDRFSAERLKGVDSTLKIQPAKLEDSAVYLCASSLDLVGNTIYFGEGSWLTVV.

The V gene is TRBV5-1, the J gene TRBJ2-3; no definite D call. V was cut by 3 bases and J by 0 bases, with 8 bases left in between. The CDR3 has 14 amino acids. Germline V gives CDR1 SGHRS, CDR2 YFSETQ. The CDR3 coding sequence is TGCGCCAGCAGCTCTGGGCTTAGCACAGATACGCAGTATTTT. Its translation is CASSSGLSTDTQYF.

V usage is TRBV9 and J usage is TRBJ2-2; 7 positions match TRBD1. Per the germline V gene, CDR1 is SGDLS and CDR2 is YYNGEE. Trimming took 0 bases from V and 4 from J; bases not matched to a gene: 6. The length of the CDR3 is 16 residues. DNA for the CDR3: TGTGCCAGCAGCGTAGCCCGGGACAGTCCCACCGGGGAGCTGTTTTTT. It specifies CASSVARDSPTGELFF.

The chain carries TRBV6-2 or TRBV6-3 and TRBJ1-1; 7 nucleotides line up with TRBD1. V was clipped by 6 bases and J by 1 base; unmatched bases: 14. Germline CDR1 is MNHEY and CDR2 is SVGEGT. The CDR3 consists of 17 residues. As DNA, the CDR3 is TGTGCCAGCAGGCCTCTCCTAGGACAGGCCAGGAACACTGAAGCTTTCTTT. It yields the protein CASRPLLGQARNTEAFF.